This T cell receptor beta chain is drawn from a study of human T cells and chemical hapten exposure. Time point denoted: patch test 1, 2 weeks after DPC sensitization. Treatment given: therapeutic diphenylcyclopropenone sensitization with weekly scalp DPC. Blood, whole and unfractionated, served as the source for total RNA extraction. Each CDR3 protein gets one entry after TCRdb re-called the RACE reads with MiXCR. Altogether approximately 43,000 distinct CDR3 sequences are present, under 5% being singletons, with the ten largest covering 20% to 30%. Germline V gene data show CDR1 as MNHEY and CDR2 as SMNVEV (reference sequence). This CDR3 region has 13 residues. V was cut by 5 bases and J by 10 bases, with 12 bases left in between. This clonotype was counted at least ten times.

The sequence was collected from a middle-aged man with alopecia areata. Some clones in this sample may be carry-over from other donors' samples. Material: whole blood, obtained in connection with sensitization to the hapten diphenylcyclopropenone (DPC). The genes are TRBV27 and TRBJ1-6; D uncertain. The CDR3 spells CASSGLLGSPLHF. As DNA, the CDR3 is TGTGCCAGCAGTGGGCTCCTGGGATCACCCCTCCACTTT.